The rows below give T cell receptor beta chains drawn from one sample of a study of CD8 T cells in ankylosing spondylitis. TCRdb re-called the 5' RACE reads through MiXCR, storing one row per CDR3 protein. The sample has some 450,000 distinct CDR3 sequences; approximately 17% are singletons. Sequences were obtained from blood, either unsorted or a sorted T cell fraction (not recorded which). These receptor sequences come from a male donor with ankylosing spondylitis. CDR3s include the opening cysteine and the closing phenylalanine or tryptophan. The order of the fields is CDR3 protein, CDR3 DNA, J gene, V gene, clone size, D gene. D genes are given only for firm matches. Size values are once, few and many counts, or a class for expanded clones, and some rows have none.

CDR3: CASSRREGYNEQFF
DNA: TGTGCCAGCAGTAGGCGGGAGGGCTACAATGAGCAGTTCTTC
J: TRBJ2-1
V: TRBV6-2/TRBV6-3
size: few
D: TRBD2

CDR3: CASSSRQGTVSGANVLTF
DNA: TGTGCCAGCAGCTCCAGACAGGGCACCGTCTCTGGGGCCAACGTCCTGACTTTC
J: TRBJ2-6
V: TRBV11-1
size: few
D: TRBD1

CDR3: CASSQDWGRDEQFF
DNA: TGCGCCAGCAGCCAAGATTGGGGCAGGGATGAGCAGTTCTTC
J: TRBJ2-1
V: TRBV4-3
size: few
D: .

CDR3: CASSFEMSGGQPQHF
DNA: TGTGCCAGCAGCTTTGAAATGAGCGGGGGTCAGCCCCAGCATTTT
J: TRBJ1-5
V: TRBV5-5
size: .
D: .

CDR3: CASRTGAIEAFF
DNA: TGTGCCAGCAGAACGGGGGCTATTGAAGCTTTCTTT
J: TRBJ1-1
V: TRBV6-2/TRBV6-3
size: .
D: .

CDR3: CASSGRQGGYTF
DNA: TGTGCCAGCAGTGGCCGACAGGGTGGCTACACCTTC
J: TRBJ1-2
V: TRBV27
size: once
D: TRBD1

CDR3: CASSYPSRGRYSSTDTQYF
DNA: TGTGCCAGCAGTTATCCGAGCAGGGGGAGGTACTCTAGCACAGATACGCAGTATTTT
J: TRBJ2-3
V: TRBV6-2/TRBV6-3
size: .
D: .

CDR3: CASSWIRESNTEELFF
DNA: TGCGCCAGCAGCTGGATCAGGGAATCGAACACCGAGGAGCTGTTTTTT
J: TRBJ2-2
V: TRBV5-1
size: .
D: .

CDR3: CASSPVGEGRTEAFF
DNA: TGTGCCAGCTCCCCAGTGGGGGAGGGGAGGACTGAAGCTTTCTTT
J: TRBJ1-1
V: TRBV18
size: few
D: .

CDR3: CSARERYGELFF
DNA: TGCAGTGCTAGAGAAAGATACGGGGAGCTGTTTTTT
J: TRBJ2-2
V: TRBV20-1
size: .
D: .

CDR3: CSAREAGGPGTGELFF
DNA: TGCAGTGCTAGAGAGGCGGGAGGGCCGGGCACCGGGGAGCTGTTTTTT
J: TRBJ2-2
V: TRBV20-1
size: .
D: TRBD2

CDR3: CSVDIAGQGRNYGYTF
DNA: TGCAGTGTTGATATTGCGGGACAGGGGCGAAACTATGGCTACACCTTC
J: TRBJ1-2
V: TRBV20-1
size: .
D: TRBD1

CDR3: CSARDVARAQETQYF
DNA: TGCAGTGCTAGAGATGTGGCCAGAGCACAAGAGACCCAGTACTTC
J: TRBJ2-5
V: TRBV20-1
size: many
D: .

CDR3: CASSQVGTSGGANEQFF
DNA: TGTGCCAGCAGCCAAGTCGGGACTAGCGGGGGGGCCAATGAGCAGTTCTTC
J: TRBJ2-1
V: TRBV4-2
size: .
D: TRBD2

CDR3: CASSLDFSGTDTQYF
DNA: TGTGCCAGCAGCTTAGACTTTAGCGGCACAGATACGCAGTATTTT
J: TRBJ2-3
V: TRBV7-2
size: .
D: .

CDR3: CSVASTNTGELFF
DNA: TGCAGCGTTGCATCCACGAACACCGGGGAGCTGTTTTTT
J: TRBJ2-2
V: TRBV29-1
size: many
D: .

CDR3: CASSLRLRHNEQFF
DNA: TGTGCCAGCAGCTTACGATTGCGGCACAATGAGCAGTTCTTC
J: TRBJ2-1
V: TRBV7-9
size: .
D: .

CDR3: CASKRTQETQYF
DNA: TGTGCCAGCAAACGGACCCAAGAGACCCAGTACTTC
J: TRBJ2-5
V: TRBV6-2/TRBV6-3
size: .
D: .

CDR3: CASSLTQSGGVSTDTQYF
DNA: TGTGCCAGCAGCCTCACCCAGAGCGGGGGGGTTAGCACAGATACGCAGTATTTT
J: TRBJ2-3
V: TRBV7-3
size: .
D: TRBD2

CDR3: CASRDTGTGVYEQYF
DNA: TGTGCCAGCAGGGATACCGGGACAGGGGTATACGAGCAGTACTTC
J: TRBJ2-7
V: TRBV6-1
size: few
D: TRBD1

CDR3: CASQRGTEAFF
DNA: TGTGCCAGCCAAAGGGGCACTGAAGCTTTCTTT
J: TRBJ1-1
V: TRBV6-5
size: .
D: .

CDR3: CSARDTSPNTGELFF
DNA: TGCAGTGCTAGAGATACTAGCCCTAACACCGGGGAGCTGTTTTTT
J: TRBJ2-2
V: TRBV20-1
size: .
D: .

CDR3: CASSPTTGQGATEAFF
DNA: TGTGCCAGTAGTCCTACGACCGGACAGGGGGCCACTGAAGCTTTCTTT
J: TRBJ1-1
V: TRBV19
size: .
D: TRBD1

CDR3: CASSLYRTGTYNEQFF
DNA: TGTGCCAGCAGCCTTTACAGGACAGGCACCTACAATGAGCAGTTCTTC
J: TRBJ2-1
V: TRBV7-9
size: .
D: TRBD1

CDR3: CASRRAGQGARAFF
DNA: TGTGCCAGCAGGAGGGCGGGACAGGGGGCGCGGGCTTTCTTT
J: TRBJ1-1
V: TRBV12-3/TRBV12-4
size: .
D: TRBD1

CDR3: CASSLGGAGGNEQFF
DNA: TGTGCCAGCAGCTTAGGGGGAGCGGGGGGCAATGAGCAGTTCTTC
J: TRBJ2-1
V: TRBV7-6
size: .
D: TRBD2

CDR3: CSAITRSAQYF
DNA: TGCAGTGCCATCACACGCTCGGCCCAGTACTTC
J: TRBJ2-5
V: TRBV20-1
size: few
D: .

CDR3: CASSSMIQGAGETQYF
DNA: TGTGCCAGCAGCTCCATGATACAGGGGGCCGGGGAGACCCAGTACTTC
J: TRBJ2-5
V: TRBV5-5
size: few
D: TRBD1

CDR3: CASSRTDNNQPQHF
DNA: TGTGCCAGCAGTCGGACGGACAACAATCAGCCCCAGCATTTT
J: TRBJ1-5
V: TRBV6-1
size: .
D: .

CDR3: CATSDPSAEAGELFF
DNA: TGTGCCACCAGTGACCCGTCGGCCGAGGCCGGGGAGCTGTTTTTT
J: TRBJ2-2
V: TRBV24-1
size: .
D: .

CDR3: CASSLLPNEQFF
DNA: TGCGCCAGCAGCCTACTCCCGAATGAGCAGTTCTTC
J: TRBJ2-1
V: TRBV5-1
size: .
D: .

CDR3: CASSVGTSQQRDTQYF
DNA: TGTGCCAGCAGCGTAGGGACTAGCCAGCAACGAGATACGCAGTATTTT
J: TRBJ2-3
V: TRBV9
size: .
D: TRBD2

CDR3: CASSATAGGSGEQFF
DNA: TGTGCCAGCAGTGCCACCGCGGGGGGTTCGGGTGAACAGTTCTTC
J: TRBJ2-1
V: TRBV6-1
size: .
D: TRBD2

CDR3: CASSFKGASGNTIYF
DNA: TGTGCCAGCAGTTTTAAGGGGGCATCTGGAAACACCATATATTTT
J: TRBJ1-3
V: TRBV12-3/TRBV12-4
size: many
D: TRBD1

CDR3: CASSPGTSVSHEQYF
DNA: TGTGCCAGCAGCCCCGGGACTAGCGTTTCCCACGAGCAGTACTTC
J: TRBJ2-7
V: TRBV13
size: many
D: TRBD2

CDR3: CASSSEARTGSSYEQYF
DNA: TGTGCCAGCAGCTCTGAGGCCAGGACAGGGAGCTCCTACGAGCAGTACTTC
J: TRBJ2-7
V: TRBV28
size: few
D: TRBD1

CDR3: CASSLEVRGKQPQHF
DNA: TGTGCCAGCAGCTTGGAGGTTAGAGGGAAACAGCCCCAGCATTTT
J: TRBJ1-5
V: TRBV5-8
size: few
D: .

CDR3: CASSRAGRSADTDTQYF
DNA: TGCGCCAGCAGCCGGGCCGGTAGGTCAGCGGACACAGATACGCAGTATTTT
J: TRBJ2-3
V: TRBV5-1
size: .
D: .

CDR3: CASSSLPGLAGGLTGELFF
DNA: TGTGCCAGCAGCTCCCTACCGGGACTAGCGGGGGGGCTGACCGGGGAGCTGTTTTTT
J: TRBJ2-2
V: TRBV11-2
size: many
D: TRBD2

CDR3: CASSPMIAGSQETQYF
DNA: TGTGCCAGCTCACCAATGATAGCGGGGAGCCAAGAGACCCAGTACTTC
J: TRBJ2-5
V: TRBV18
size: .
D: TRBD2

CDR3: CATSPQRGGPSADTQYF
DNA: TGTGCCACCAGCCCGCAGCGGGGGGGCCCTTCCGCAGATACGCAGTATTTT
J: TRBJ2-3
V: TRBV15
size: .
D: TRBD2

CDR3: CASSLEYPGNEQFF
DNA: TGCGCCAGCAGCTTGGAGTACCCTGGGAATGAGCAGTTCTTC
J: TRBJ2-1
V: TRBV5-1
size: .
D: .

CDR3: CASSPLGGEQFF
DNA: TGTGCCAGCAGCCCCTTGGGGGGTGAGCAGTTCTTC
J: TRBJ2-1
V: TRBV12-3/TRBV12-4
size: many
D: .

CDR3: CASSQEASGGFGFSEQFF
DNA: TGCGCCAGCAGCCAAGAGGCTAGCGGGGGGTTTGGGTTCAGTGAGCAGTTCTTC
J: TRBJ2-1
V: TRBV4-1
size: .
D: TRBD2

CDR3: CASSGGGGGAREKLFF
DNA: TGTGCCAGCAGCGGAGGCGGAGGTGGGGCGCGCGAAAAACTGTTTTTT
J: TRBJ1-4
V: TRBV7-9
size: few
D: .

CDR3: CASSRVEDRYNQPQHF
DNA: TGTGCCAGCAGCCGGGTGGAGGACAGATACAATCAGCCCCAGCATTTT
J: TRBJ1-5
V: TRBV14
size: few
D: .

CDR3: CAISEPGGGSEQFF
DNA: TGTGCCATCAGTGAGCCTGGGGGTGGATCAGAGCAGTTCTTC
J: TRBJ2-1
V: TRBV10-3
size: few
D: .

CDR3: CASSPAGVDNEKLFF
DNA: TGTGCCAGCTCACCAGCCGGGGTCGATAATGAAAAACTGTTTTTT
J: TRBJ1-4
V: TRBV18
size: once
D: .

CDR3: CASTGTASEQYF
DNA: TGTGCCAGCACCGGGACCGCGAGCGAGCAGTACTTC
J: TRBJ2-7
V: TRBV2
size: few
D: .

CDR3: CASSLKNRESAFF
DNA: TGTGCCAGCAGTCTTAAAAACAGGGAGTCGGCTTTCTTT
J: TRBJ1-1
V: TRBV6-6
size: .
D: .

CDR3: CASSQLNNADTQYF
DNA: TGCGCCAGCAGCCAGCTAAATAATGCAGATACGCAGTATTTT
J: TRBJ2-3
V: TRBV4-1
size: few
D: .

CDR3: CASSQIGQAYEQYF
DNA: TGTGCCAGCAGCCAAATCGGCCAGGCCTACGAGCAGTACTTC
J: TRBJ2-7
V: TRBV3-1
size: few
D: .

CDR3: CSARDPRGEQYF
DNA: TGCAGTGCTAGAGATCCGAGGGGTGAGCAGTACTTC
J: TRBJ2-7
V: TRBV20-1
size: .
D: .

CDR3: CASSQTGDEKLFF
DNA: TGTGCCAGCAGCCAAACAGGGGACGAAAAACTGTTTTTT
J: TRBJ1-4
V: TRBV14
size: many
D: TRBD1

CDR3: CASSLLAGAAGANVLTF
DNA: TGCGCCAGCAGCTTGCTAGCGGGAGCAGCTGGGGCCAACGTCCTGACTTTC
J: TRBJ2-6
V: TRBV5-1
size: few
D: TRBD2

CDR3: CASLYGPQQFF
DNA: TGTGCCAGCCTGTACGGCCCCCAGCAGTTCTTC
J: TRBJ2-1
V: TRBV2
size: .
D: .

CDR3: CATSQGTSGNQETQYF
DNA: TGTGCCACCAGTCAAGGGACTAGCGGGAACCAAGAGACCCAGTACTTC
J: TRBJ2-5
V: TRBV24-1
size: .
D: TRBD2

CDR3: CASTSLYEQYF
DNA: TGTGCCAGCACCTCGCTCTACGAGCAGTACTTC
J: TRBJ2-7
V: TRBV28
size: .
D: .

CDR3: CASSGLEGRLYGYTF
DNA: TGTGCCAGCAGCGGACTGGAGGGGAGACTATATGGCTACACCTTC
J: TRBJ1-2
V: TRBV7-8
size: many
D: .